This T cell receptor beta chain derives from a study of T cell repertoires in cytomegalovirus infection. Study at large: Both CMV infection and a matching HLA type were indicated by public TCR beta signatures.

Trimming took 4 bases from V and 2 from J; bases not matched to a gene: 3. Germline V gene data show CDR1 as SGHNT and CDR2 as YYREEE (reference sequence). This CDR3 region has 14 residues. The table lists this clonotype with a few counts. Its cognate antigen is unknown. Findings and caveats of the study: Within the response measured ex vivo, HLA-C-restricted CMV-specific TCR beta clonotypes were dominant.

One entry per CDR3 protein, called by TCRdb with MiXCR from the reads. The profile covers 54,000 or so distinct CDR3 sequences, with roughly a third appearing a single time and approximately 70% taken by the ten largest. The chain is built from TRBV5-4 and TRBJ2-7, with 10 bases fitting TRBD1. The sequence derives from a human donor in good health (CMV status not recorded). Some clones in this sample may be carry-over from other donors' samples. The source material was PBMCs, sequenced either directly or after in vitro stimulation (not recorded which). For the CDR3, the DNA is TGTGCCAGCAGCCGTGGGACAGGGGCCTACGAGCAGTACTTC. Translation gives CASSRGTGAYEQYF.